This paragraph covers one TCR beta chain sequence. The data were taken from a study of blood T cell repertoires in COVID-19. Here immunoSEQ multiplex PCR was the method, and the copy in TCRdb shows in-frame clones only, minus some. The data hold around 260,000 clones, with about 88% observed a single time. The germline V gene has CDR1 SGHNT and CDR2 YYREEE (reference sequence). J was trimmed by 3 bases and V by 1 base; bases with no gene match: 3. This CDR3 is built from 14 residues. Sequencing was performed on PBMCs or T cells enriched from blood (not recorded which). The TCR originated in a man aged 30 to 39 with acute COVID-19. The chain combines TRBV5-4 with TRBJ2-5, with 7 bases aligning to TRBD1. The CDR3 is CASSLWTGKETQYF. The DNA of the CDR3 is TGTGCCAGCAGCTTGTGGACAGGCAAAGAGACCCAGTACTTC.